This note documents a single TCR beta chain sequence. Methods used by the authors: Reference gene primer amplification gave estimated nucleated cell counts. Sequencing used immunoSEQ multiplex PCR; TCRdb keeps in-frame clones, though not all of them. That table is the source of V, J and clone size, and D and trimming were worked out from the DNA. This table holds some 53,000 clones, over 75% found once. The CDR3 has 16 amino acids. J gave up 3 bases and V 2 bases, and 6 bases lay outside the gene matches. The V gene's germline CDR1 is SEHNR and CDR2 FQNEAQ (reference sequence). This sample was included in a study of blood T cell repertoires in COVID-19. Across the whole study: Samples of COVID-19 (acute and convalescent) were obtained from the United States, Italy and Spain. The analysed material was cDNA or gDNA that came from T cells, B-cell-depleted T cells, or PBMCs.

J is TRBJ2-3 and V is TRBV7-9, with 9 bases aligning to TRBD2. The sequence was obtained from a man between 65 and 80 years old with acute or convalescent COVID-19. The specimen was peripheral blood. The DNA of the CDR3 is TGTGCCAGCAGCTTACTGGCGGGAGGGGTAACAGATACGCAGTATTTT. Protein: CASSLLAGGVTDTQYF.